This T cell receptor (beta chain) was retrieved from a study of cytomegalovirus exposure and HLA in healthy donors. Note on this clone: Its antigen is unidentified.

Study observations and caveats: The study put 160 or so TCR beta chains on its list as cytomegalovirus-associated.

The PCR employed 60 Vbeta primers together with 13 Jbeta primers. The protocol was immunoSEQ multiplex PCR, while the TCRdb copy is restricted to in-frame clones and leaves out a portion. This table has under 200,000 clones, around 63% appearing once. V trimming: 5 bases; J trimming: 5 bases; junction bases outside the gene matches: 11. This CDR3 comprises 16 residues. Germline CDR1 WNHNN, CDR2 SYGVQD (reference sequence). This receptor was identified in a woman younger than 30 in good health and CMV-seropositive. Sequencing was carried out using PBMCs. The chain has TRBV10-1 and TRBJ2-1; 8 bases are shared with TRBD1. CDR3 residues: CASSSQGASGHNEQFF. CDR3 DNA: TGCGCCAGCAGTTCGCAGGGGGCGTCGGGACACAATGAGCAGTTCTTC.